This TCR beta chain was identified during a study of T cell responses to AZD1222 COVID-19 vaccine. Assay: immunoSEQ multiplex PCR; the TCRdb copy retains only in-frame clones and omits some. The table lists under 150,000 clones, approximately 91% of them singletons. The CDR3 is 13 amino acids. Trimming pared 1 base from V and 5 bases from J, leaving 6 bases between. Germline V gene sequence: CDR1 SGHVS, CDR2 FQNEAQ. This material consisted of peripheral blood, taken 28 days after the second AZD1222 dose. The sequence was obtained from an adult who received the AZD1222 COVID-19 vaccine. This rearrangement joins TRBV7-8 to TRBJ2-1, with no clear D. The CDR3 DNA follows: TGTGCCAGCAGCTTAGACGGCAACAATGAGCAGTTCTTC. It encodes CASSLDGNNEQFF.